This TCR beta chain came from a study of graft-versus-host responses after intestinal transplantation. Graft tissue processing released intraepithelial and lamina propria lymphocytes. This CDR3 comprises 15 residues. V was trimmed by 5 bases and J by 2 bases, leaving 16 bases between them. Germline CDR1 is GTSNPN and CDR2 is SVGIG (reference sequence). The repertoire was sequenced with immunoSEQ multiplex PCR; TCRdb's copy has only in-frame clones and lacks some. The sample lists approximately 15,000 clones; 55% to 75% were seen once. The chain combines TRBV30 with TRBJ1-5; unclear D gene. The sequence came from a human patient who received an intestinal transplant, so some T cells may come from the graft donor. Sequenced here: ileum tissue, sampled about 680 days after intestinal transplantation. CDR3 nucleotide sequence: TGTGCCTGGCCGATGGACTGGGAGGGCAATCAGCCCCAGCATTTT. Encoded protein: CAWPMDWEGNQPQHF.